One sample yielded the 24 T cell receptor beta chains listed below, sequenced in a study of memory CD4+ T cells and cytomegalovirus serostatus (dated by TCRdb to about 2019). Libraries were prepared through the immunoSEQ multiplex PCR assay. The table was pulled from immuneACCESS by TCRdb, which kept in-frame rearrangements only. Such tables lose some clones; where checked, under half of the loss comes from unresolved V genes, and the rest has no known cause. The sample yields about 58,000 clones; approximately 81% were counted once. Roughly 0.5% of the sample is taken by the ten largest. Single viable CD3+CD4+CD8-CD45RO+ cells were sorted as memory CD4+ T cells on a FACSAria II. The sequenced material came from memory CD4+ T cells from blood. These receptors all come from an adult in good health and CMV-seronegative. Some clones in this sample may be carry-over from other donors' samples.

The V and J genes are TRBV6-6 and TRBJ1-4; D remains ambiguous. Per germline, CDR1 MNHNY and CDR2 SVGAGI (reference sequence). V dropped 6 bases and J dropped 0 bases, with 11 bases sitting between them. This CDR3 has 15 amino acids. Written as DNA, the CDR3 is TGTGCCAGCAGACCCACAACTGCAACTAATGAAAAACTGTTTTTT. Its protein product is CASRPTTATNEKLFF.

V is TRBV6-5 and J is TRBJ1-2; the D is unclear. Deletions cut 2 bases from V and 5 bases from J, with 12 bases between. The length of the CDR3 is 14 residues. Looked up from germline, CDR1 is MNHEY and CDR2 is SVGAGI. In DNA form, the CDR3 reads TGTGCCAGCAGTTACACTACCACTGCTTATGGCTACACCTTC. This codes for CASSYTTTAYGYTF.

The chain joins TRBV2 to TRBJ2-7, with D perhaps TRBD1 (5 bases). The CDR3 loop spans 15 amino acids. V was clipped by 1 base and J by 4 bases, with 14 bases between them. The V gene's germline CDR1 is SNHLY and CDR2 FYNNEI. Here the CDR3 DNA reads TGTGCCAGCAGTGAAGGTCGGGCAGGGTGGTACGAGCAGTACTTC. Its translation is CASSEGRAGWYEQYF.

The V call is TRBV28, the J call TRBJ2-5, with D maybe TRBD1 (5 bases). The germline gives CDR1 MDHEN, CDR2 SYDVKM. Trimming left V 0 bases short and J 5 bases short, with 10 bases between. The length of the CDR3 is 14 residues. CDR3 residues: CASSLWGSGETQYF. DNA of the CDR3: TGTGCCAGCAGTTTATGGGGATCAGGGGAGACCCAGTACTTC.

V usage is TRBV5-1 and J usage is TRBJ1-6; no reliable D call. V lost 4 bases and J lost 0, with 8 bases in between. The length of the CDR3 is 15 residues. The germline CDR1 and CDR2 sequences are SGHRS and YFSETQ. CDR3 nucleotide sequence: TGCGCCAGCAGCCTCCTGAGCTCCTATAATTCACCCCTCCACTTT. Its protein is CASSLLSSYNSPLHF. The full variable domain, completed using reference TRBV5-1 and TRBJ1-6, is KAGVTQTPRYLIKTRGQQVTLSCSPISGHRSVSWYQQTPGQGLQFLFEYFSETQRNKGNFPGRFSGRQFSNSRSEMNVSTLELGDSALYLCASSLLSSYNSPLHFGNGTRLTVT.

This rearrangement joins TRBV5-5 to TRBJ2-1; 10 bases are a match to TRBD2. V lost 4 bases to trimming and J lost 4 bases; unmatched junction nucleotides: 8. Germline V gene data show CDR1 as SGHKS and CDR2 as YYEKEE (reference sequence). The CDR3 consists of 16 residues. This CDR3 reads CASSPGAGGMYNEQFF. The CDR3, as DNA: TGTGCCAGCAGCCCGGGAGCGGGAGGGATGTACAATGAGCAGTTCTTC.

This chain's CDR3 is CASSRVGLTSDTQYF. The CDR3 nucleotides read TGTGCCAGCAGTCGCGTCGGACTCACCTCAGATACGCAGTATTTT. V usage is TRBV6-5 and J usage is TRBJ2-3; perhaps TRBD2 as D (5 bases). Trimming took 5 bases from V and 4 from J, leaving 16 bases between them. Germline-derived CDR1 and CDR2 are MNHEY and SVGAGI. The CDR3 is made up of 15 amino acids.

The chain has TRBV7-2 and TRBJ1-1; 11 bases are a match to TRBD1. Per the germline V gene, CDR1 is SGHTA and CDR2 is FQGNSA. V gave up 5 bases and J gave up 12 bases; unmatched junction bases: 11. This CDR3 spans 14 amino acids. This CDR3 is CASSPGGTGGRTFF. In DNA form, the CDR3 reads TGTGCCAGCAGCCCCGGTGGGACAGGGGGGAGGACTTTCTTT.

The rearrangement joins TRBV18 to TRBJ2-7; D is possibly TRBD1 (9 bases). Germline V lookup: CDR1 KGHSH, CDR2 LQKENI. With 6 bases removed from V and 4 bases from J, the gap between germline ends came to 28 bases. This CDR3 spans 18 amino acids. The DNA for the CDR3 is TGTGCCAGCTCCCCCCTCGGGACCGGGACAGGGACTAGGTACGAGCAGTACTTC. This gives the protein CASSPLGTGTGTRYEQYF. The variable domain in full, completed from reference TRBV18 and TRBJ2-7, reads NAGVMQNPRHLVRRRGQEARLRCSPMKGHSHVYWYRQLPEEGLKFMVYLQKENIIDESGMPKERFSAEFPKEGPSILRIQQVVRGDSAAYFCASSPLGTGTGTRYEQYFGPGTRLTVT.

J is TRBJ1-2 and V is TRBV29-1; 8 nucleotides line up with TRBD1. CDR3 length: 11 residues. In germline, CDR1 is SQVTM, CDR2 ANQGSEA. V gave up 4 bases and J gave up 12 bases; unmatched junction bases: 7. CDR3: CSVGRGLANTF. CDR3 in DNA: TGCAGCGTTGGCAGGGGGCTAGCGAACACCTTC.

CDR3 in DNA: TGCGCCAGCAGTGAGTCATCAGGGCAGGGCGGTAACGGCTACACCTTC. The encoded protein is CASSESSGQGGNGYTF. The rearrangement uses TRBV10-2 and TRBJ1-2; tentative D call: TRBD1 (5 bases). Trimming removed 0 bases at V and 8 bases at J, with 19 bases between. Germline V gene data show CDR1 as WSHSY and CDR2 as SAAADI. This CDR3 is 16 amino acids long.

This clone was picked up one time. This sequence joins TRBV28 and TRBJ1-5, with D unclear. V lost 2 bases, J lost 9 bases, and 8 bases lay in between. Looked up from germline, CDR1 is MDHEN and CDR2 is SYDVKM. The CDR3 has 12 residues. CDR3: CASSLLTRPQHF. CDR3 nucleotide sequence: TGTGCCAGCAGTTTACTCACCCGGCCCCAGCATTTT. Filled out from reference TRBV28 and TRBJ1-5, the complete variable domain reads DVKVTQSSRYLVKRTGEKVFLECVQDMDHENMFWYRQDPGLGLRLIYFSYDVKMKEKGDIPEGYSVSREKKERFSLILESASTNQTSMYLCASSLLTRPQHFGDGTRLSIL.

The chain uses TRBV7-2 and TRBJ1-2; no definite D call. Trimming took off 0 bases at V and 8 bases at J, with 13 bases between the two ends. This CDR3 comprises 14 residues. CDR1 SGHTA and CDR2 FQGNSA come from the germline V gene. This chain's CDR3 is CASSLAVPESGYTF. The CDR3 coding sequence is TGTGCCAGCAGCTTAGCAGTGCCGGAATCCGGCTACACCTTC. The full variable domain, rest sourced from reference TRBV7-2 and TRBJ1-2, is GAGVSQSPSNKVTEKGKDVELRCDPISGHTALYWYRQSLGQGLEFLIYFQGNSAPDKSGLPSDRFSAERTGGSVSTLTIQRTQQEDSAVYLCASSLAVPESGYTFGSGTRLTVV.

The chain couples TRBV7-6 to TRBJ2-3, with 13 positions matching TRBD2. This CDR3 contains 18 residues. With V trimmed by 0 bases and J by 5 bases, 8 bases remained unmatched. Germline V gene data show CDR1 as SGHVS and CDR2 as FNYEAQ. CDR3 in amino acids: CASSLALGLAGLQDTQYF. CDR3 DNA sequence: TGTGCCAGCAGCTTAGCGCTGGGACTAGCGGGACTCCAAGATACGCAGTATTTT.

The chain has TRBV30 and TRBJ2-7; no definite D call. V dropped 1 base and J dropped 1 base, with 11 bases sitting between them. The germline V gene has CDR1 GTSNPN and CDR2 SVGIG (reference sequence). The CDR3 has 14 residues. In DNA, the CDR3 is TGTGCCTGGAGTGGGGAAGGCAGATCCTACGAGCAGTACTTC. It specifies CAWSGEGRSYEQYF.

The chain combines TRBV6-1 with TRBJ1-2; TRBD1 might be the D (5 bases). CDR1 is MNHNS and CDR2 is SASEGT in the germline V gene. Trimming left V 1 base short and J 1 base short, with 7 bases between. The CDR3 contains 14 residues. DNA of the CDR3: TGTGCCAGCAGTGAAGGGGGCAGTAACTATGGCTACACCTTC. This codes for CASSEGGSNYGYTF.

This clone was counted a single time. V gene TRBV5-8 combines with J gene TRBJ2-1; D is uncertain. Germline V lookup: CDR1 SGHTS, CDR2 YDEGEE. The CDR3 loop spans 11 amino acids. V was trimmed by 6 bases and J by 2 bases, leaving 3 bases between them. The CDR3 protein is CASTPYNEQFF. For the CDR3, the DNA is TGTGCCAGCACCCCCTACAATGAGCAGTTCTTC.

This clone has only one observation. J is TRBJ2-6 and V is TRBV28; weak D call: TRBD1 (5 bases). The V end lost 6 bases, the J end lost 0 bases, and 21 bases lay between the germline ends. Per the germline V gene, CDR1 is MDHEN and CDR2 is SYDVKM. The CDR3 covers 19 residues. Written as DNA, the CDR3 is TGTGCCAGCAGCCCTATCAGGGTAGAAGCCTACTCTGGGGCCAACGTCCTGACTTTC. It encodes CASSPIRVEAYSGANVLTF. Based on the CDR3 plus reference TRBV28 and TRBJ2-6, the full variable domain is DVKVTQSSRYLVKRTGEKVFLECVQDMDHENMFWYRQDPGLGLRLIYFSYDVKMKEKGDIPEGYSVSREKKERFSLILESASTNQTSMYLCASSPIRVEAYSGANVLTFGAGSRLTVL.

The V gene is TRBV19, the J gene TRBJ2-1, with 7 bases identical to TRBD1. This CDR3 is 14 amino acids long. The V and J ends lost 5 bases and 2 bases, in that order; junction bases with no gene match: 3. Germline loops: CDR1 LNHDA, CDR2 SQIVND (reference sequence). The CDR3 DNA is TGTGCCAGTAGTTTGACAGGGACCTACAATGAGCAGTTCTTC. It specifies CASSLTGTYNEQFF.

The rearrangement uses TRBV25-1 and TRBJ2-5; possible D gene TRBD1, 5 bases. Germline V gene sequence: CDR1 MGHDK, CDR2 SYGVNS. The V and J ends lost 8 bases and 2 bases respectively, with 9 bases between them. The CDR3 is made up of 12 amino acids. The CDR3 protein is CASRREQETQYF. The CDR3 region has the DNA TGTGCCAGCCGCAGGGAACAAGAGACCCAGTACTTC. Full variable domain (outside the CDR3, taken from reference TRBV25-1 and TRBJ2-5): EADIYQTPRYLVIGTGKKITLECSQTMGHDKMYWYQQDPGMELHLIHYSYGVNSTEKGDLSSESTVSRIRTEHFPLTLESARPSHTSQYLCASRREQETQYFGPGTRLLVL.

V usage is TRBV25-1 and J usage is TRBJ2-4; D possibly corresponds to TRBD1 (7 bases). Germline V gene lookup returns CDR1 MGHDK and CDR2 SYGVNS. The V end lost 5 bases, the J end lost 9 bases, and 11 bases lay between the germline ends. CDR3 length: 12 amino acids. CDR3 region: CASSQGGSIQYF. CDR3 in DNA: TGTGCCAGCAGTCAGGGGGGTAGCATTCAGTACTTC. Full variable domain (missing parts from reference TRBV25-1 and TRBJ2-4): EADIYQTPRYLVIGTGKKITLECSQTMGHDKMYWYQQDPGMELHLIHYSYGVNSTEKGDLSSESTVSRIRTEHFPLTLESARPSHTSQYLCASSQGGSIQYFGAGTRLSVL.

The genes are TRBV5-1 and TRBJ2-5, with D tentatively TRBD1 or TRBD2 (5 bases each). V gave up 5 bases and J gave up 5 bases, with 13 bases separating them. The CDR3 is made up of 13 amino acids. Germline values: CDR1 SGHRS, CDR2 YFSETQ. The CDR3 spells CASRGAGTETQYF. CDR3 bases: TGCGCCAGCAGGGGAGCAGGGACGGAGACCCAGTACTTC.

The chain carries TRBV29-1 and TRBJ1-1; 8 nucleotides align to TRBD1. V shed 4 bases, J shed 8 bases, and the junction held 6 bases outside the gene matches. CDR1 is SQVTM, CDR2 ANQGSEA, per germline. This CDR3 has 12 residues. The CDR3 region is CSVARQGMEAFF. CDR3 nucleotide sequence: TGCAGCGTTGCAAGACAGGGGATGGAAGCTTTCTTT.

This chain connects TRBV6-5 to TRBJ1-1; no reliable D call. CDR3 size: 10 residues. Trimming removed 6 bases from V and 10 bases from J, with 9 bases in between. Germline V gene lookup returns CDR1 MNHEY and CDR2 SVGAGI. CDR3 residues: CASSRVGAFF. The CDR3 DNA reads TGTGCCAGCAGCCGAGTTGGAGCTTTCTTT.